This entry describes one T cell receptor (beta chain). Its matching antigen is unknown. The data were taken from a study of T cell responses to AZD1222 COVID-19 vaccine. Profiling relied on immunoSEQ multiplex PCR, and the TCRdb table lists in-frame clones only, not all of them. Of around 150,000 clones detected, about 90% appear once; the ten largest clones hold approximately 5.9%. The V and J ends lost 2 bases and 4 bases, in that order; junction bases with no gene match: 4. In germline, CDR1 is SGHTA, CDR2 FQGTGA. The length of the CDR3 is 16 residues. Study-wide results and limits: Clonal diversity was possibly underestimated, and the donors were mostly white British, with more females.

The chain has TRBV7-3 and TRBJ2-1, with 11 bases identical to TRBD2. The sample consisted of peripheral blood, taken 28 days after the second AZD1222 dose. The origin of this receptor is an adult who received the AZD1222 COVID-19 vaccine. The CDR3 sequence: CASSLGGLAGYNEQFF. The DNA for the CDR3 is TGTGCCAGCAGCTTAGGCGGACTAGCGGGTTACAATGAGCAGTTCTTC.